A selection of T cell receptor beta chains follows, all from one sample in a study of CD8 T cells in ankylosing spondylitis. From the 5' RACE reads, TCRdb called clonotypes with MiXCR, one entry per CDR3 protein. The sample carries 130,000 or so distinct CDR3 sequences, more than 6.5% recorded once. Specimen: blood, either unsorted or a sorted T cell fraction (not recorded which). These receptors were obtained from a male donor with ankylosing spondylitis or in good health (not recorded which). CDR3s include the opening cysteine and the closing phenylalanine or tryptophan. A D gene is named only where the DNA matches it firmly. The size field is filled for only some rows; it gives once, few, many or a size class.

J	size	D	V	CDR3	DNA
TRBJ2-6	-	-	TRBV5-1	CASSPSRDNPGANVLTF	TGCGCCAGCAGCCCGTCCCGGGACAACCCTGGGGCCAACGTCCTGACTTTC
TRBJ2-7	many	-	TRBV10-3	CAISSRQIYEQYF	TGTGCCATCAGTTCTCGACAGATCTACGAGCAGTACTTC
TRBJ2-2	many	-	TRBV2	CASSPGDAGELFF	TGTGCCAGCAGTCCCGGGGACGCCGGGGAGCTGTTTTTT
TRBJ2-4	many	TRBD1	TRBV5-5	CASGITGGLAKNIQYF	TGTGCCAGCGGGATCACAGGGGGTTTAGCCAAAAACATTCAGTACTTC
TRBJ1-4	-	-	TRBV20-1	CSASRQELGEKLFF	TGCAGTGCTAGTCGACAGGAGCTAGGCGAAAAACTGTTTTTT
TRBJ2-4	many	TRBD2	TRBV12-3/TRBV12-4	CASSLREENIQYF	TGTGCCAGCAGTCTACGGGAGGAAAACATTCAGTACTTC
TRBJ2-6	many	TRBD2	TRBV28	CASSETSGSLVSGANVLTF	TGTGCCAGCAGTGAGACTAGCGGGAGTTTAGTCTCTGGGGCCAACGTCCTGACTTTC
TRBJ1-2	many	-	TRBV7-2	CASSSSVWNYGYTF	TGTGCCAGCAGCTCAAGCGTGTGGAACTATGGCTACACCTTC
TRBJ1-1	many	-	TRBV5-1	CASSLVRVGNTEAFF	TGCGCCAGCAGCTTGGTTCGGGTCGGAAACACTGAAGCTTTCTTT
TRBJ2-7	few	-	TRBV10-3	CAISESVKGYEQYF	TGTGCCATCAGTGAGTCCGTCAAAGGCTACGAGCAGTACTTC
TRBJ1-1	many	TRBD1	TRBV29-1	CSVEPQGGTEAFF	TGCAGCGTTGAACCCCAGGGGGGCACTGAAGCTTTCTTT
TRBJ1-2	few	-	TRBV12-3/TRBV12-4	CASGRVYGYTF	TGTGCCAGCGGCAGGGTCTATGGCTACACCTTC
TRBJ2-1	many	-	TRBV25-1	CASSEYLVDPSFRNEQFF	TGTGCCAGCAGTGAATATCTAGTCGACCCTAGTTTCAGGAATGAGCAGTTCTTC
TRBJ2-3	many	-	TRBV27	CASSFFQGFTDTQYF	TGTGCCAGCAGTTTTTTTCAGGGGTTCACAGATACGCAGTATTTT
TRBJ2-7	few	TRBD1	TRBV12-3/TRBV12-4	CASSDRGLGYEQYF	TGTGCCAGCAGCGACAGGGGTCTAGGCTACGAGCAGTACTTC
TRBJ2-1	-	-	TRBV19	CASSIVWGNEQFF	TGTGCCAGTAGTATAGTTTGGGGTAATGAGCAGTTCTTC
TRBJ2-3	few	TRBD2	TRBV7-3	CASSARGLETDTQYF	TGTGCCAGCAGCGCCCGGGGACTAGAGACAGATACGCAGTATTTT
TRBJ2-3	many	-	TRBV4-1	CASSQDRGAGPSTDTQYF	TGCGCCAGCAGCCAAGATAGAGGCGCGGGACCTAGCACAGATACGCAGTATTTT
TRBJ2-1	-	TRBD1	TRBV29-1	CSVGRGIHEQFF	TGCAGCGTTGGCAGGGGGATACATGAGCAGTTCTTC
TRBJ2-1	many	-	TRBV12-3/TRBV12-4	CASTQTGDWQFF	TGTGCCAGCACCCAAACGGGGGACTGGCAGTTCTTC
TRBJ2-1	many	-	TRBV6-6	CASSPIRNEQFF	TGTGCCAGCAGCCCTATTAGGAATGAGCAGTTCTTC
TRBJ2-7	few	-	TRBV3-1	CACSQAPPSRNEQYF	TGTGCCTGCAGCCAAGCCCCCCCTAGCCGGAACGAGCAGTACTTC
TRBJ1-5	many	-	TRBV12-3/TRBV12-4	CASSPRGLPQHF	TGTGCCAGCAGCCCCCGTGGCCTCCCCCAGCATTTT
TRBJ2-5	many	TRBD2	TRBV7-2	CASSLTISSGRPETQYF	TGTGCCAGCAGCTTAACCATAAGTAGCGGGAGACCTGAGACCCAGTACTTC
TRBJ2-2	many	TRBD1	TRBV28	CASSLSPGQTTGELFF	TGTGCCAGCAGTTTATCTCCGGGACAGACCACCGGGGAGCTGTTTTTT
TRBJ2-7	many	-	TRBV12-3/TRBV12-4	CASAPSNEQYF	TGTGCCAGCGCGCCTAGCAACGAGCAGTACTTC